A selection of T cell receptor beta chains follows, all from one sample in a study of T cells in Graves' hyperthyroidism and ophthalmopathy. TCRdb processed the multiplex PCR reads anew with MiXCR; each CDR3 protein has one entry. Counted here are approximately 610,000 distinct CDR3 sequences, 16% occurring once; the ten biggest clones make up about 17%. Source material: blood. The source is a woman under 30 with Graves' hyperthyroidism. The CDR3 runs from the conserved cysteine through the conserved F or W. Fields, in order: CDR3 DNA, CDR3 protein, V gene, D gene, clone size, J gene. The D gene is left open where the match is weak. Size is stated for part of the rows, as once, few or many counts, or as a class when the clone is expanded.

cdr3_nt: TGTGCCAGCACCCCCGCGCGAGGGGCTCCTGAGACCCAGTACTTC
cdr3_aa: CASTPARGAPETQYF
v_call: TRBV7-3
d_call: -
clone_size: -
j_call: TRBJ2-5

cdr3_nt: TGTGCCAGCAGCCCCACGGGGACTGAGCAGTTCTTC
cdr3_aa: CASSPTGTEQFF
v_call: TRBV7-3
d_call: -
clone_size: many
j_call: TRBJ2-1

cdr3_nt: TGCAGCGTTGGTTCGGGACCCCAATTGAACACTGAAGCTTTCTTT
cdr3_aa: CSVGSGPQLNTEAFF
v_call: TRBV29-1
d_call: -
clone_size: -
j_call: TRBJ1-1

cdr3_nt: TGCAGCGTTAACCAAGCGGGAGAGGTAGATACGCAGTATTTT
cdr3_aa: CSVNQAGEVDTQYF
v_call: TRBV29-1
d_call: TRBD2
clone_size: -
j_call: TRBJ2-3

cdr3_nt: TGTGCCAGCAGCGCCGGGACACGCTCCTACGAGCAGTACTTC
cdr3_aa: CASSAGTRSYEQYF
v_call: TRBV6-1
d_call: -
clone_size: few
j_call: TRBJ2-7

cdr3_nt: TGTGCCAGTAGCCCTGGTGTTTTACCGGATGAAAAACTGTTTTTT
cdr3_aa: CASSPGVLPDEKLFF
v_call: TRBV19
d_call: -
clone_size: -
j_call: TRBJ1-4

cdr3_nt: TGCAGTGCTAGGGACCCCGGCGGGGGGGAAGTCAATGAGCAGTTCTTC
cdr3_aa: CSARDPGGGEVNEQFF
v_call: TRBV20-1
d_call: TRBD2
clone_size: -
j_call: TRBJ2-1

cdr3_nt: TGTGCCAGCAGCGCAGAGACAGGGTACGGCTCACCCCTCCACTTT
cdr3_aa: CASSAETGYGSPLHF
v_call: TRBV9
d_call: TRBD1
clone_size: few
j_call: TRBJ1-6

cdr3_nt: TGCGCCAGCCGGGACATCCTCTCCTATAATTCACCCCTCCACTTT
cdr3_aa: CASRDILSYNSPLHF
v_call: TRBV5-1
d_call: -
clone_size: -
j_call: TRBJ1-6

cdr3_nt: TGTGCCACCCGGGGGGCGGCAGGGTTACGGAATGAGCAGTTCTTC
cdr3_aa: CATRGAAGLRNEQFF
v_call: TRBV24-1
d_call: -
clone_size: few
j_call: TRBJ2-1

cdr3_nt: TGTGCCAGCAGTCCCCCTTGGGGGGGTCTCAAGGAGGCTGAAGCTTTCTTT
cdr3_aa: CASSPPWGGLKEAEAFF
v_call: TRBV12-3/TRBV12-4
d_call: -
clone_size: many
j_call: TRBJ1-1

cdr3_nt: TGCAGCGTTGAGAAGGTCGCTAGCGGGAACACCGGGGAGCTGTTTTTT
cdr3_aa: CSVEKVASGNTGELFF
v_call: TRBV29-1
d_call: TRBD2
clone_size: -
j_call: TRBJ2-2

cdr3_nt: TGTGCCAGCAGGGCCGCCCCATCCCCTTTCTACAATGAGCAGTTCTTC
cdr3_aa: CASRAAPSPFYNEQFF
v_call: TRBV6-1
d_call: -
clone_size: -
j_call: TRBJ2-1

cdr3_nt: TGTGCCAGCAGTCAATTCGGGCTAGCGGGAGGGAATGAGCAGTTCTTC
cdr3_aa: CASSQFGLAGGNEQFF
v_call: TRBV11-2
d_call: TRBD2
clone_size: many
j_call: TRBJ2-1

cdr3_nt: TGCGCCAGCAGCCCTGGACTTGGACAGGGGGCAATCGAGCAGTACTTC
cdr3_aa: CASSPGLGQGAIEQYF
v_call: TRBV5-1
d_call: TRBD1
clone_size: -
j_call: TRBJ2-7

cdr3_nt: TGTGCCAGCAGCCCCCTCGGGGGGGGGGCCAACGTCCTGACTTTC
cdr3_aa: CASSPLGGGANVLTF
v_call: TRBV7-9
d_call: TRBD2
clone_size: -
j_call: TRBJ2-6

cdr3_nt: TGTGCCAGCAGCCGAATATCGAACACTGAAGCTTTCTTT
cdr3_aa: CASSRISNTEAFF
v_call: TRBV28
d_call: -
clone_size: -
j_call: TRBJ1-1

cdr3_nt: TGTGCCAGCGTTTGGGGGGCAGCGCAGAACTATGGCTACACCTTC
cdr3_aa: CASVWGAAQNYGYTF
v_call: TRBV28
d_call: -
clone_size: many
j_call: TRBJ1-2

cdr3_nt: TGTGCCAGCAGTTTACGAGGGAGTGCCCCTAACACTGAAGCTTTCTTT
cdr3_aa: CASSLRGSAPNTEAFF
v_call: TRBV12-3/TRBV12-4
d_call: -
clone_size: many
j_call: TRBJ1-1

cdr3_nt: TGTGCCAGCAGCCCCCGGGACGCTTCAGGCGAGCAGTACTTC
cdr3_aa: CASSPRDASGEQYF
v_call: TRBV7-2
d_call: -
clone_size: many
j_call: TRBJ2-7

cdr3_nt: TGTGCCAGTAGTTCGGCCCTATACACCGGGGAGCTGTTTTTT
cdr3_aa: CASSSALYTGELFF
v_call: TRBV19
d_call: -
clone_size: -
j_call: TRBJ2-2

cdr3_nt: TGTGCCAGCAGCCAAGATCTTGCCGCAGCCGAGCAGTACTTC
cdr3_aa: CASSQDLAAAEQYF
v_call: TRBV4-2
d_call: -
clone_size: -
j_call: TRBJ2-7

cdr3_nt: TGCAGCGTTGAAGACCAGTTCTACGAGCAGTACTTC
cdr3_aa: CSVEDQFYEQYF
v_call: TRBV29-1
d_call: -
clone_size: -
j_call: TRBJ2-7

cdr3_nt: TGTGCCAGCAGTTCCGTGGTAGCGAGCACAGATACGCAGTATTTT
cdr3_aa: CASSSVVASTDTQYF
v_call: TRBV6-1
d_call: -
clone_size: few
j_call: TRBJ2-3

cdr3_nt: TGTGCCAGCTCACCTAGGGACTTGAACACTGAAGCTTTCTTT
cdr3_aa: CASSPRDLNTEAFF
v_call: TRBV18
d_call: -
clone_size: many
j_call: TRBJ1-1

cdr3_nt: TGTGCCAGCAGTCCCCCGCAGGGGAACTATAATTCACCCCTCCACTTT
cdr3_aa: CASSPPQGNYNSPLHF
v_call: TRBV11-2
d_call: -
clone_size: -
j_call: TRBJ1-6